Sequencing of this T cell receptor beta chain was carried out in a study of identical twins. Each CDR3 protein is one row after TCRdb ran MiXCR on the 5' RACE reads. The sample yields hundreds of thousands of distinct CDR3 sequences, around 8.6% seen once. Trimming removed 0 bases from V and 4 bases from J; junction bases left unmatched: 10. The CDR3 is made up of 18 amino acids. Per germline, CDR1 SGHRS and CDR2 YFSETQ. Overall study findings and caveats: Interpretation of the results relied on cross-sectional statistical analysis and not on following the same donors. Out-of-frame sharing of TCR alpha in monozygotic twins was underestimated by models.

This clonotype occurred a few times. No antigen is known for it. These same data were also listed under a study on yellow fever vaccine responses in identical twins.

This chain joins TRBV5-1 and TRBJ1-4; TRBD1 matches 9 bases. This clonotype originated in a woman aged 18-29 years in good health. The sequenced sample consisted of PBMCs. CDR3 bases: TGCGCCAGCAGCTTGGCCTACTCAGACAGGGGGAATAATGAAAAACTGTTTTTT. This translates into CASSLAYSDRGNNEKLFF.